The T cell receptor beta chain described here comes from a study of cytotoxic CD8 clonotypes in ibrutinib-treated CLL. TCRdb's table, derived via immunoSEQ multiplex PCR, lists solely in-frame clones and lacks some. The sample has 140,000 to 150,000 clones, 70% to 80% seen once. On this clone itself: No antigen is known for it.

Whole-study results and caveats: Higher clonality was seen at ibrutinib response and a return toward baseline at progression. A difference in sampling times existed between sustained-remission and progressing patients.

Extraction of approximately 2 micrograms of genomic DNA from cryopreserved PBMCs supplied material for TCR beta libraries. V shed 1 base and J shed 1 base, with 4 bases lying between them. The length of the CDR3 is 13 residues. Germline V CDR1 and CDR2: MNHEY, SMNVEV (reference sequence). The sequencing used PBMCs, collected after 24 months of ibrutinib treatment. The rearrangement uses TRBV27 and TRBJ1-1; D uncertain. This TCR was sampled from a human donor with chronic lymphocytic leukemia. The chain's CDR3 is CASSLWQNTEAFF. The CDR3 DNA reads TGTGCCAGCAGTTTATGGCAGAACACTGAAGCTTTCTTT.